This TCR beta chain was obtained from a study of spatial heterogeneity in lung cancer. As for the study in general: The study consistently detected more beta-chain than alpha-chain sequences. Study-wide points: Circulating ubiquitous expanded tumor TCRs were observed more frequently at resection than at follow-up.

Time point specified: sample taken at primary tumor resection. Whole RNA was taken from tumor, nontumor lung or frozen PBMC; it was then sequenced unsorted. Samples were donated by 72 untreated early-stage non-small cell lung cancer patients. On each TCR cDNA molecule, a unique molecular identifier was present. TCRdb reprocessed the 5' RACE reads with MiXCR, giving one entry per CDR3 protein. The table lists 20,000 to 25,000 distinct CDR3 sequences, 3.5% to 5.5% of them singletons. V was pared by 6 bases and J by 5 bases, with 14 bases of the junction left unmatched. The CDR3 loop spans 17 amino acids. Germline CDR1 reads ENHRY; CDR2 reads SYGVKD. This clonotype was counted at least ten times. Its antigen is as yet unknown.

Here the sequenced sample was PBMCs, taken at surgery. The rearrangement joins TRBV10-3 to TRBJ2-2; 8 bases are shared with TRBD1. The sequence derives from a male donor with early-stage non-small cell lung cancer. Here the CDR3 DNA reads TGTGCCATCAGGAGGACAGGGTACCCCCCTTCAACCGGGGAGCTGTTTTTT. It yields the protein CAIRRTGYPPSTGELFF.